Listed here are 7 T cell receptor beta chains from one sample, sequenced in a study of CD4 T cells in relation to SARS-CoV-2 and coronaviruses. Assay: immunoSEQ multiplex PCR; the TCRdb copy retains only in-frame clones and omits some. The data contain 30,000 to 40,000 clones, under 85% of them singletons. Antigens of these TCRs are unknown. Sequencing input: memory CD4+ T cells from PBMCs, cultured in vitro. Receptor source: an adult with COVID-19.

The chain links TRBV7-6 to TRBJ2-3, with a tentative D call TRBD2 (6 bases). In germline, CDR1 is SGHVS, CDR2 FNYEAQ. The CDR3 loop spans 16 amino acids. The V and J ends lost 0 bases and 1 base respectively, with 11 bases between them. CDR3 DNA: TGTGCCAGCAGCTTAGCGTACGGGGGTCGCACAGATACGCAGTATTTT. Its protein is CASSLAYGGRTDTQYF.

The chain is built from TRBV3-1 (or the pseudogene TRBV3-2) and TRBJ2-1; 9 positions agree with TRBD1. V lost 4 bases and J lost 8; bases outside the gene matches: 6. Germline values: CDR1 LGHDT, CDR2 YNNKEL (reference sequence). The CDR3 is made up of 14 amino acids. CDR3 nucleotides: TGTGCCAGCAGCCGACAGGGGGGGTTTGATGAGCAGTTCTTC. Its translation: CASSRQGGFDEQFF.

This clone occurred once. The chain uses TRBV3-1 (or the pseudogene TRBV3-2) and TRBJ2-1; 12 bases line up with TRBD2. Germline loops: CDR1 LGHDT, CDR2 YNNKEL (reference sequence). CDR3 length equals 16 residues. The V segment lost 5 bases and the J segment 5 bases; nucleotides outside the gene matches: 7. For the CDR3, the DNA is TGTGCCAGCAGCACCCGACTAGCGGGAGTTCACAATGAGCAGTTCTTC. As protein: CASSTRLAGVHNEQFF.

The chain carries TRBV20-1 and TRBJ2-7, with D tentatively TRBD2 (6 bases). Germline V lookup: CDR1 DFQATT, CDR2 SNEGSKA (reference sequence). The CDR3 has 11 residues. The CDR3 region is CSGTSSSEQYF. The CDR3 DNA reads TGCAGCGGGACTTCCTCAAGCGAGCAGTACTTC.

This chain connects TRBV5-1 to TRBJ1-5; D remains ambiguous. The CDR3 sequence is 15 residues long. Looked up from germline, CDR1 is SGHRS and CDR2 is YFSETQ. V was clipped by 0 bases and J by 2 bases, with 9 bases between them. The CDR3 nucleotides read TGCGCCAGCAGCTTGGGCGGAATAGGCAATCAGCCCCAGCATTTT. It is translated as CASSLGGIGNQPQHF.

This chain joins TRBV30 and TRBJ2-1; D unresolved. With 6 bases removed from V and 2 bases from J, the gap between germline ends came to 20 bases. CDR1 is GTSNPN and CDR2 is SVGIG in the germline V gene (reference sequence). The CDR3 consists of 16 residues. The CDR3 nucleotides are TGTGCCTGCCCTCGTGGAAACACCCAAACCTACAATGAGCAGTTCTTC. Amino acid sequence: CACPRGNTQTYNEQFF.

The chain is built from TRBV7-2 and TRBJ1-1; D gene uncertain. CDR3 length: 14 amino acids. Germline V CDR1 and CDR2: SGHTA, FQGNSA. The V end was cut by 0 bases, the J end by 5 bases, with 10 bases between. The CDR3 region has the DNA TGTGCCAGCAGCTTAGCCGGCAGAACGACTGAAGCTTTCTTT. This codes for CASSLAGRTTEAFF.